The sequence of this T cell receptor beta chain was determined in a study of response to subunit inactivated influenza vaccine. Study-wide results and caveats: That few new T cells are recruited by each seasonal influenza vaccination was the authors' suggestion.

TCRdb fed the RT-PCR reads into MiXCR, producing one record per CDR3 protein. The sample lists hundreds of thousands of distinct CDR3 sequences; just over 20% were seen once. Only a few counts were recorded for this clonotype. Its antigen is unidentified. There are 13 residues in the CDR3. The germline V and J ends were trimmed by 7 bases and 4 bases, with 13 bases remaining between them. Per the germline V gene, CDR1 is MNHNS and CDR2 is SASEGT. The sequenced sample was PBMCs from blood, obtained about 19 months after vaccination. The chain combines TRBV6-1 with TRBJ2-5, with a possible D match to TRBD2 (6 bases). The sequence was obtained from a man aged 45-69 years who received an inactivated influenza vaccine. CDR3 coding DNA: TGTGCCAGCACCCCTGGGGGAGGAGAGACCCAGTACTTC. It codes for CASTPGGGETQYF.